A single sample is the source of the 28 T cell receptor beta chains below, sequenced in a study of identical twins. TCRdb re-derived calls from the 5' RACE reads in MiXCR, one entry per CDR3 protein. The data contain roughly 470,000 distinct CDR3 sequences, roughly an eighth of them seen just once; the ten biggest clones take up about 0.94%. This sample was shared with a second study, whose subject was yellow fever vaccine responses in identical twins.

Sequenced: CD4+ T cells sorted from blood. These receptors originate from a woman aged 18-29 years in good health.

The rearrangement uses TRBV11-2 and TRBJ2-3; 11 positions match TRBD2. Per the germline V gene, CDR1 is SGHAT and CDR2 is FQNNGV. The CDR3 covers 17 residues. Trimming took 2 bases from V and 4 from J; bases not matched to a gene: 8. The CDR3 DNA is TGTGCCAGCAGCTTATCCCTTAGCGGGGGGGCCGCAGATACGCAGTATTTT. Translated: CASSLSLSGGAADTQYF.

This clonotype was observed a handful of times. The chain uses TRBV11-2 and TRBJ2-7; D possibly corresponds to TRBD1 (6 bases). Germline CDR1 and CDR2: SGHAT and FQNNGV. The V and J ends lost 1 base and 3 bases respectively, with 13 bases between them. The CDR3 totals 15 residues. The CDR3 is CASSLGLDRLYEQYF. The CDR3, as DNA: TGTGCCAGCAGCTTAGGTTTGGACAGACTCTACGAGCAGTACTTC.

This clonotype was seen only a few times. V and J are TRBV6-2 or TRBV6-3 and TRBJ2-1; 15 bases are shared with TRBD2. V dropped 2 bases and J dropped 6; count of bases not matched to a gene: 8. This CDR3 is built from 18 residues. Germline assignment: CDR1 MNHEY and CDR2 SVGEGT. The CDR3 loop reads CASSYHRTSGRALNEQFF. The CDR3 DNA reads as TGTGCCAGCAGTTACCACCGGACTAGCGGGAGGGCCCTCAATGAGCAGTTCTTC.

This clonotype was observed many times. The V call is TRBV6-5, the J call TRBJ2-7; D is undetermined. The germline CDR1 and CDR2 sequences are MNHEY and SVGAGI. CDR3 length equals 17 residues. Trimming cost V 0 bases and J 2 bases, with 17 bases left between them. In DNA form, the CDR3 reads TGTGCCAGCAGTTACTCGATTGGAGTACCTACTACCTACGAGCAGTACTTC. Encoded protein: CASSYSIGVPTTYEQYF.

This clonotype has at least ten counts. The rearrangement joins TRBV5-1 to TRBJ2-2; the match to TRBD1 covers 7 bases. This CDR3 has 17 residues. Germline trimming cut 0 bases from V and 1 base from J; bases unmatched to any gene: 6. The V gene's germline CDR1 is SGHRS and CDR2 YFSETQ. This CDR3 is CASSLGDRTKNTGELFF. DNA of the CDR3: TGCGCCAGCAGCTTGGGGGACAGAACTAAGAACACCGGGGAGCTGTTTTTT.

In this sample, this clonotype turned up a few times. The chain combines TRBV7-9 with TRBJ2-4; tentatively, D is TRBD1 or TRBD2 (7 bases each). Germline assignment: CDR1 SEHNR and CDR2 FQNEAQ (reference sequence). The V gene lost 8 bases and the J gene lost 9 bases, with 17 bases spanning the gap. CDR3 length: 13 residues. This chain's CDR3 is CASGRGGGTIQYF. CDR3 DNA: TGTGCCAGCGGCCGGGGAGGGGGCACCATTCAGTACTTC.

This clonotype has only one observation. The rearrangement links TRBV5-1 to TRBJ2-7; D is perhaps TRBD2 (7 bases). The CDR3 totals 15 residues. V was cut by 0 bases and J by 4 bases, with 14 bases left in between. Per the germline V gene, CDR1 is SGHRS and CDR2 is YFSETQ. The DNA of the CDR3 is TGCGCCAGCAGCTTGGCCGTAGGGGGGGGGTACGAGCAGTACTTC. Encoded protein: CASSLAVGGGYEQYF.

The rearrangement joins TRBV7-9 to TRBJ2-3, with 9 nucleotides matching TRBD1. J lost 2 bases, V lost 5 bases, and 5 bases had no gene match. The CDR3 runs to 15 residues. Germline V gives CDR1 SEHNR, CDR2 FQNEAQ (reference sequence). In nucleotides, the CDR3 is TGTGCCAGCAGCGAGGGACAGGGAAACACAGATACGCAGTATTTT. It encodes CASSEGQGNTDTQYF.

This clonotype was counted only a few times. The rearrangement links TRBV4-1 to TRBJ2-3; D not resolved. The CDR3 spans 14 residues. Germline values: CDR1 MGHRA, CDR2 YSYEKL. Between the trimmed V and J ends, which lost 0 bases and 6 bases, there was a span of 10 bases. The CDR3 here is CASSQEPVRDTQYF. CDR3 sequence (DNA): TGCGCCAGCAGCCAAGAGCCCGTTAGGGATACGCAGTATTTT.

Worth noting for this clonotype: A much larger clone is a single base away; this may be a read error. The chain is built from TRBV7-2 and TRBJ2-3; 12 bases are shared with TRBD2. In germline, CDR1 is SGHTA, CDR2 FQGNSA. The V segment lost 5 bases and the J segment 0 bases; nucleotides outside the gene matches: 0. This CDR3 has 15 residues. The CDR3 here is CASSGTSGSTDTQYF. The CDR3 coding sequence is TGTGCCAGCAGCGGGACTAGCGGGAGCACAGATACGCAGTATTTT. Supplemented by reference TRBV7-2 and TRBJ2-3, the full variable domain reads GAGVSQSPSNKVTEKGKDVELRCDPISGHTALYWYRQSLGQGLEFLIYFQGNSAPDKSGLPSDRFSAERTGGSVSTLTIQRTQQEDSAVYLCASSGTSGSTDTQYFGPGTRLTVL.

This clonotype was found a few times. The V call is TRBV27, the J call TRBJ2-1; D not resolved. Trimming cost V 6 bases and J 4 bases, with 10 bases left between them. Germline values: CDR1 MNHEY, CDR2 SMNVEV (reference sequence). This CDR3 has 13 amino acids. Here the CDR3 DNA reads TGTGCCAGCAGCCGTGACGAGTACAATGAGCAGTTCTTC. Its translation is CASSRDEYNEQFF.

The chain links TRBV29-1 to TRBJ2-7, with 7 bases that match TRBD1. The junction had 3 bases not matched to a gene; V was cut back by 6 bases and J by 1 base. CDR1 SQVTM and CDR2 ANQGSEA come from the germline V gene. The CDR3 runs 12 residues. This CDR3 is CSVWGQSYEQYF. CDR3 nucleotides: TGCAGCGTGTGGGGACAGTCCTACGAGCAGTACTTC.

This clonotype was picked up a small number of times. The chain employs TRBV7-2 and TRBJ2-7, with 7 bases that match TRBD1. The ends lost 0 bases at V and 3 bases at J; junction bases unmatched: 5. Germline values: CDR1 SGHTA, CDR2 FQGNSA. The CDR3 runs 15 residues. The CDR3: CASSLADRAYYEQYF. In DNA, the CDR3 is TGTGCCAGCAGCTTAGCCGACAGGGCTTACTACGAGCAGTACTTC.

This clonotype was recorded at least ten times. This chain joins TRBV6-5 and TRBJ1-2; D gene unclear. V was clipped by 4 bases and J by 7 bases, with 16 bases between them. In germline, CDR1 is MNHEY, CDR2 SVGAGI. This CDR3 is built from 14 residues. The CDR3 nucleotides are TGTGCCAGCAGTTTGCTGGACCTTCGCGGTGGCTACACCTTC. It codes for CASSLLDLRGGYTF.

This chain connects TRBV12-3 or TRBV12-4 to TRBJ1-2, with 9 nucleotides matching TRBD1. With 4 bases clipped from V and 3 bases from J, the junction kept 6 bases outside the gene matches. This CDR3 is 15 amino acids long. The CDR3 DNA follows: TGTGCCAGCAGTTCCTCGGACAGGGGCCACTATGGCTACACCTTC. Protein product: CASSSSDRGHYGYTF.

The chain combines TRBV7-9 with TRBJ2-3, with 10 bases fitting TRBD1. This CDR3 comprises 15 residues. With 4 bases clipped from V and 2 bases from J, the junction kept 3 bases outside the gene matches. Germline CDR1 and CDR2: SEHNR and FQNEAQ (reference sequence). In DNA, the CDR3 is TGTGCCAGCAGCTCCGGGACAGGGGCCACAGATACGCAGTATTTT. Translation: CASSSGTGATDTQYF.

A few counts support this clonotype. V is TRBV5-6 and J is TRBJ2-1; 9 bases are a match to TRBD2. CDR1 and CDR2 from the germline V gene are SGHDT and YYEEEE. With V trimmed by 0 bases and J by 5 bases, 6 bases remained unmatched. This CDR3 spans 16 amino acids. The CDR3: CASSLGSGGSNNEQFF. In nucleotides, the CDR3 is TGTGCCAGCAGCTTGGGTAGCGGGGGTTCTAACAATGAGCAGTTCTTC.

The V gene is TRBV12-3 or TRBV12-4, the J gene TRBJ2-2, with D possibly matching TRBD1 (5 bases). V lost 0 bases and J 8 bases, leaving 10 bases between the germline ends. The CDR3 loop spans 14 amino acids. This CDR3 is CASSLALRVGELFF. DNA of the CDR3: TGTGCCAGCAGTTTAGCGCTCAGGGTAGGGGAGCTGTTTTTT.

This clonotype was observed a few times. CDR3 nucleotide sequence: TGTGCCAGCAGTTCCCCTAGCGGGAGCTCCTACGAGCAGTACTTC. This encodes CASSSPSGSSYEQYF. This chain joins TRBV27 and TRBJ2-7; 10 nucleotides agree with TRBD2. Germline V gene sequence: CDR1 MNHEY, CDR2 SMNVEV (reference sequence). V lost 4 bases, J lost 0 bases, and 3 bases stayed unmatched. The CDR3 totals 15 residues.

This clonotype has only a few counts. The chain carries TRBV7-9 and TRBJ2-3, with 12 nucleotides matching TRBD2. From germline, CDR1 is SEHNR and CDR2 FQNEAQ (reference sequence). Trimming at V came to 5 bases and at J to 4 bases, leaving 7 bases not matched to a gene. This CDR3 has 16 amino acids. Here the CDR3 reads CASSLRTSGNADTQYF. In DNA form, the CDR3 reads TGTGCCAGCAGCCTGAGGACTAGCGGGAACGCAGATACGCAGTATTTT. The full variable domain, rest sourced from reference TRBV7-9 and TRBJ2-3, is DTGVSQNPRHKITKRGQNVTFRCDPISEHNRLYWYRQTLGQGPEFLTYFQNEAQLEKSRLLSDRFSAERPKGSFSTLEIQRTEQGDSAMYLCASSLRTSGNADTQYFGPGTRLTVL.

This clonotype was counted at least ten times. The V and J genes are TRBV5-1 and TRBJ1-6; D perhaps matches TRBD1 (6 bases). V was clipped by 5 bases and J by 7 bases, with 13 bases between them. The CDR3 consists of 14 residues. The germline V gene has CDR1 SGHRS and CDR2 YFSETQ. Written as DNA, the CDR3 is TGCGCCAGCAGAGAGACAGGCGTCAATTCACCCCTCCACTTT. This translates into CASRETGVNSPLHF.

A few counts support this clonotype. This chain links TRBV20-1 with TRBJ2-3, with D perhaps TRBD2 (6 bases). V was trimmed by 4 bases and J by 2 bases, leaving 13 bases between them. This CDR3 region has 14 residues. The germline gives CDR1 DFQATT, CDR2 SNEGSKA (reference sequence). The CDR3 DNA reads as TGCAGTGCTACGATCGGGACTGTCACAGATACGCAGTATTTT. This codes for CSATIGTVTDTQYF.

This clonotype was counted only a few times. V and J are TRBV12-3 or TRBV12-4 and TRBJ2-3; D is unclear. The CDR3 runs to 14 residues. Deletions cut 1 base from V and 6 bases from J, with 11 bases between. CDR3: CASSLGSGKDTQYF. For the CDR3, the DNA is TGTGCCAGCAGTTTAGGGTCCGGCAAGGATACGCAGTATTTT.

This clonotype has just a few counts. The rearrangement links TRBV7-9 to TRBJ1-1; D is undetermined. Trimming cost V 8 bases and J 0 bases, with 10 bases left between them. This CDR3 spans 13 amino acids. Germline CDR1 and CDR2: SEHNR and FQNEAQ (reference sequence). CDR3 nucleotide sequence: TGTGCCAGCTCGATTGAAATGAACACTGAAGCTTTCTTT. Translation gives CASSIEMNTEAFF. The whole variable domain, remainder taken from reference TRBV7-9 and TRBJ1-1, is DTGVSQNPRHKITKRGQNVTFRCDPISEHNRLYWYRQTLGQGPEFLTYFQNEAQLEKSRLLSDRFSAERPKGSFSTLEIQRTEQGDSAMYLCASSIEMNTEAFFGQGTRLTVV.

CDR3 in DNA: TGTGCCAGCAGTTTCCGACAGGGGGGCTCCTATGGCTACACCTTC. Its translation: CASSFRQGGSYGYTF. This chain uses TRBV12-3 or TRBV12-4 with TRBJ1-2; 9 positions match TRBD1. Trimming at V came to 3 bases and at J to 4 bases, leaving 6 bases not matched to a gene. The CDR3 covers 15 residues.

V and J are TRBV29-1 and TRBJ2-7; 7 nucleotides line up with TRBD1. V lost 4 bases to trimming and J lost 3 bases; unmatched junction nucleotides: 3. CDR1 and CDR2 (germline): SQVTM, ANQGSEA. The CDR3 is 12 residues long. In DNA, the CDR3 is TGCAGCGTTGGGCAGGGGGTCTACGAGCAGTACTTC. As protein: CSVGQGVYEQYF.

This clonotype was seen more than once but under ten times. The chain uses TRBV2 and TRBJ2-1; TRBD2 matches 7 bases. This CDR3 has 15 residues. V gave up 6 bases and J gave up 2 bases; unmatched junction bases: 7. CDR1 is SNHLY, CDR2 FYNNEI, per germline. CDR3 sequence: CASRAEAGAYNEQFF. The CDR3 region has the DNA TGTGCCAGCAGGGCGGAGGCGGGGGCCTACAATGAGCAGTTCTTC.

V and J are TRBV29-1 and TRBJ2-3, with 7 bases matching TRBD1. The CDR3 totals 16 residues. The germline V gene has CDR1 SQVTM and CDR2 ANQGSEA. V trimming: 4 bases; J trimming: 2 bases; junction bases outside the gene matches: 12. CDR3 bases: TGCAGCGTTGGAGGCCCCCGGGACAGCTCCACAGATACGCAGTATTTT. Its translation is CSVGGPRDSSTDTQYF.